Sequencing of this T cell receptor beta chain was carried out in a study of cytomegalovirus exposure and HLA in healthy donors. The PCR used 60 Vbeta and 13 Jbeta primers. In the original processing: A later analysis counted approximately 80 million unique TCR beta chains, around 10 million shared. Libraries were prepared by immunoSEQ multiplex PCR; TCRdb keeps only in-frame clonotypes and omits some of them. The D gene and trimming were derived from the DNA, and the V and J assignments and clone size from that table. The table lists some 160,000 clones. The J segment lost 5 bases and the V segment lost 5 bases, leaving 18 bases of the junction unmatched. This CDR3 region has 19 residues. Germline V lookup: CDR1 SGHVS, CDR2 FNYEAQ.

Source material: PBMCs. The chain recombines TRBV7-6 with TRBJ2-5, with TRBD2 matching over 12 bases. The receptor comes from a man in his thirties or forties in good health and CMV-seronegative. CDR3 in DNA: TGTGCCAGCAGCCCCCGACTAGCGGGAGCCACGAGGATTGGGGAGACCCAGTACTTC. Protein: CASSPRLAGATRIGETQYF.